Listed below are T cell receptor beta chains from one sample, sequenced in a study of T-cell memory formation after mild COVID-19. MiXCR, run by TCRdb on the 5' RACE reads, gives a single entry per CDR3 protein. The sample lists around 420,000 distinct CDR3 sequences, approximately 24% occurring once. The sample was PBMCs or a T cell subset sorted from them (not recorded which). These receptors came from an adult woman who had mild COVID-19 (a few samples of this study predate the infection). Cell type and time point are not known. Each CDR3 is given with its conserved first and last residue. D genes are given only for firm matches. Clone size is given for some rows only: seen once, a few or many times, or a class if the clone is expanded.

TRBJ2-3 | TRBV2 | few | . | TGTGCCAGCAGTGAGATCTCGGCGGATACGCAGTATTTT | CASSEISADTQYF
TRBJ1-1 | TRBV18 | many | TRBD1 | TGTGCCAGCTCACATTCACAGGGGCGGGGGAACACTGAAGCTTTCTTT | CASSHSQGRGNTEAFF
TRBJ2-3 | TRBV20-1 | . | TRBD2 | TGCAGTGCCTCCCCGGGACTAGGGGGGCCAGATACGCAGTATTTT | CSASPGLGGPDTQYF
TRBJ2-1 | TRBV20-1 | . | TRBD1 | TGCAGTGCGAGGGGGTCGGGACAGAACTACAATGAGCAGTTCTTC | CSARGSGQNYNEQFF
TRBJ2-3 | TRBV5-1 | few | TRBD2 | TGCGCCAGCAGGCCGGTCAGCGGGAGCCCAGATACGCAGTATTTT | CASRPVSGSPDTQYF
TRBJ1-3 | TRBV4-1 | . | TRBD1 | TGCGCCAGCAGCCACTTACGACAGGGTGGAAACACCATATATTTT | CASSHLRQGGNTIYF
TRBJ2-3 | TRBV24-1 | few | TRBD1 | TGTGCCACCAGTGATCGAGGGGACAGGGGCCCAACAGATACGCAGTATTTT | CATSDRGDRGPTDTQYF
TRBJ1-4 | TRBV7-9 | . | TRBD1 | TGTGCCAGCAGCCTCCGGACAGGGGGAAATGAAAAACTGTTTTTT | CASSLRTGGNEKLFF
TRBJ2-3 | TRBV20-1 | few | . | TGCAGTGCTGTGGATACGGGGGCAGATACGCAGTATTTT | CSAVDTGADTQYF
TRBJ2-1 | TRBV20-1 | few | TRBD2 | TGCAGTGGGGTTAGCGGGAGCGTTGAGCAGTTCTTC | CSGVSGSVEQFF